The 17 T cell receptor beta chains below were found in one sample sequenced in a study of T cell responses to AZD1222 COVID-19 vaccine. Sequencing was performed with immunoSEQ multiplex PCR; in TCRdb, only in-frame clones are kept and a portion is missing. The sample records some 84,000 clones, approximately 85% being singletons. Source: peripheral blood, taken 28 days after the second AZD1222 dose. Receptor source: an adult who received the AZD1222 COVID-19 vaccine.

The rearrangement uses TRBV19 and TRBJ1-2; D unclear. The CDR3 contains 13 residues. Trimming removed 4 bases from V and 6 bases from J, with 12 bases in between. Germline V gene sequence: CDR1 LNHDA, CDR2 SQIVND (reference sequence). CDR3 in amino acids: CASSTLVGDGYTF. The DNA of the CDR3 is TGTGCCAGTAGTACCCTTGTGGGTGATGGCTACACCTTC.

This clone showed up just once. The chain employs TRBV5-4 and TRBJ2-7; the D gene is possibly TRBD1 (6 bases). Germline V CDR1 and CDR2: SGHNT, YYREEE (reference sequence). This CDR3 region has 12 residues. V lost 4 bases to trimming and J lost 6 bases, with 11 bases between them. CDR3 in amino acids: CASSLDSFEQYF. The CDR3 region has the DNA TGTGCCAGCAGCCTGGACAGTTTCGAGCAGTACTTC.

The gene calls are TRBV2 and TRBJ1-1; a weak D match, TRBD1 (6 bases). The ends were cut back, 11 bases at V and 3 bases at J, with 16 bases in the middle. The germline gives CDR1 SNHLY, CDR2 FYNNEI. CDR3 length equals 13 residues. The CDR3 reads CADWTVLYTEAFF. The CDR3 DNA reads as TGTGCCGATTGGACAGTTTTATACACTGAAGCTTTCTTT.

About this clone itself: Other DNA sequences of this sample code for an identical CDR3. The rearrangement links TRBV5-1 to TRBJ1-1; 11 bases fit TRBD1. The CDR3 covers 14 residues. The J segment lost 4 bases and the V segment lost 3 bases, leaving 2 bases of the junction unmatched. Germline assignment: CDR1 SGHRS and CDR2 YFSETQ. The CDR3: CASSWGQGGTEAFF. The CDR3 DNA reads as TGCGCCAGCAGCTGGGGACAGGGGGGCACTGAAGCTTTCTTT.

V and J are TRBV6-4 and TRBJ2-7, with no clear D. Germline loops: CDR1 MRHNA, CDR2 SNTAGT. This CDR3 is 13 amino acids long. V lost 3 bases and J 1 base, leaving 7 bases between the germline ends. The CDR3 DNA reads TGTGCCAGCAGTGATGTCCAATCCTACGAGCAGTACTTC. Its translation is CASSDVQSYEQYF.

This clone was detected only a few times. The genes are TRBV12-3 or TRBV12-4 and TRBJ1-1; D is unresolved. The CDR3 consists of 13 residues. Trimming stripped 6 bases from V and 5 bases from J, with 13 bases between. CDR3 region: CASSLDLLTEAFF. DNA for the CDR3: TGTGCCAGCAGCTTGGACCTCTTGACTGAAGCTTTCTTT.

The DNA of the CDR3 is TGTGCCAGCAGTGACGAGTTTTTCGCAGATACGCAGTATTTT. Translation: CASSDEFFADTQYF. The chain carries TRBV6-1 and TRBJ2-3; D unresolved. The CDR3 totals 14 residues. Germline V gene sequence: CDR1 MNHNS, CDR2 SASEGT. The V end lost 3 bases, the J end lost 4 bases, and 11 bases lay between the germline ends.

This sequence joins TRBV28 and TRBJ1-5, with a weak D call TRBD1 (5 bases). Germline CDR1 MDHEN, CDR2 SYDVKM. This CDR3 spans 12 amino acids. Trimming took off 8 bases at V and 1 base at J, with 6 bases between the two ends. CDR3 DNA: TGTGCCAGCCGGGGCAGCAATCAGCCCCAGCATTTT. Its translation: CASRGSNQPQHF.

The chain combines TRBV19 with TRBJ1-5; D is possibly TRBD1 (6 bases). Looked up from germline, CDR1 is LNHDA and CDR2 is SQIVND (reference sequence). The CDR3 has 14 amino acids. Trimming cost V 7 bases and J 5 bases, with 15 bases left between them. The CDR3 DNA reads TGTGCCAGTACAGGGGAGACTCAATATCAGCCCCAGCATTTT. Amino acid sequence: CASTGETQYQPQHF.

The J gene is TRBJ1-6, the V gene TRBV7-2; D is uncertain. This CDR3 is built from 16 residues. Germline CDR1 reads SGHTA; CDR2 reads FQGNSA. Trimming shortened V by 4 bases and J by 9 bases, and 19 bases separated the two germline ends. CDR3 DNA: TGTGCCAGCAGCTCGACCGGGTCAACTTTTGGTTCACCCCTCCACTTT. It is translated as CASSSTGSTFGSPLHF.

This chain joins TRBV6-5 and TRBJ1-4; D possibly corresponds to TRBD1 (5 bases). CDR3 length: 13 amino acids. Trimming removed 7 bases at V and 0 bases at J, with 6 bases between. CDR1 and CDR2 from the germline V gene are MNHEY and SVGAGI. The CDR3 loop is CASTTATNEKLFF. The CDR3 DNA reads TGTGCCAGCACGACAGCAACTAATGAAAAACTGTTTTTT.

This chain connects TRBV11-3 to TRBJ2-3, with 15 bases matching TRBD2. Germline V gene sequence: CDR1 SGHNT, CDR2 YENEEA. The CDR3 sequence is 16 residues long. The V segment lost 3 bases and the J segment 6 bases; nucleotides outside the gene matches: 4. The CDR3 here is CASSLGLAGGGDTQYF. CDR3 nucleotide sequence: TGTGCCAGCAGCTTGGGACTAGCGGGGGGAGGGGATACGCAGTATTTT.

V gene TRBV5-6 combines with J gene TRBJ2-3; D uncertain. CDR3 length: 13 residues. The V gene lost 0 bases and the J gene lost 7 bases, with 9 bases spanning the gap. CDR1 and CDR2 (germline): SGHDT, YYEEEE. CDR3 sequence reads: CASSLGISNTQYF. The CDR3 nucleotides read TGTGCCAGCAGCTTGGGAATTTCAAATACGCAGTATTTT.

This chain joins TRBV11-3 and TRBJ2-1, with TRBD2 matching over 14 bases. Losses at the gene ends were 3 bases for V and 9 bases for J; bases not matched to a gene: 7. CDR1 SGHNT and CDR2 YENEEA come from the germline V gene. The CDR3 loop spans 16 amino acids. The DNA of the CDR3 is TGTGCCAGCAGCTTGGAGGGGACTAGCGGGAGCTCTGAGCAGTTCTTC. Protein sequence: CASSLEGTSGSSEQFF.

The rearrangement uses TRBV4-1 and TRBJ1-2; D is undetermined. Germline CDR1 and CDR2: MGHRA and YSYEKL. Trimming pared 0 bases from V and 3 bases from J, leaving 11 bases between. This CDR3 is 15 amino acids long. This CDR3 is CASSQDQLGHYGYTF. CDR3 bases: TGCGCCAGCAGCCAAGATCAACTCGGCCACTATGGCTACACCTTC.

This clone came up once. V is TRBV4-3 and J is TRBJ1-4; no clear D. This CDR3 is built from 15 residues. V lost 4 bases to trimming and J lost 0 bases, with 9 bases between them. Germline values: CDR1 LGHNA, CDR2 YSLEER. Here the CDR3 DNA reads TGCGCCAGCAGCCGAAACAGTGCAACTAATGAAAAACTGTTTTTT. Translation gives CASSRNSATNEKLFF.

V gene TRBV24-1 combines with J gene TRBJ2-1, with TRBD2 identical over 7 bases. The CDR3 runs to 16 residues. The germline V gene encodes CDR1 KGHDR and CDR2 SFDVKD. The junction had 1 base not matched to a gene; V was cut back by 0 bases and J by 0 bases. The CDR3 protein is CATSDLGGGSYNEQFF. CDR3 in DNA: TGTGCCACCAGTGATTTGGGCGGGGGCTCCTACAATGAGCAGTTCTTC.